This T cell receptor beta chain is from a study of control samples from healthy donors and cancer patients. Profiled with immunoSEQ multiplex PCR; TCRdb holds only in-frame clones, not every one. Among some 120,000 clones listed, roughly 84% were seen once. Per germline, CDR1 MGHDK and CDR2 SYGVNS. Trimming cost V 4 bases and J 3 bases, with 13 bases left between them. The CDR3 is made up of 15 amino acids. Sequencing input: blood. This sequence was found in a man in his forties in good health. V and J are TRBV25-1 and TRBJ2-4; D is undetermined. CDR3 in amino acids: CASSGLGKGKNIQYF. In DNA form, the CDR3 reads TGTGCCAGCAGTGGGCTAGGAAAGGGCAAAAACATTCAGTACTTC. Full variable domain (remainder filled in from reference TRBV25-1 and TRBJ2-4): EADIYQTPRYLVIGTGKKITLECSQTMGHDKMYWYQQDPGMELHLIHYSYGVNSTEKGDLSSESTVSRIRTEHFPLTLESARPSHTSQYLCASSGLGKGKNIQYFGAGTRLSVL.